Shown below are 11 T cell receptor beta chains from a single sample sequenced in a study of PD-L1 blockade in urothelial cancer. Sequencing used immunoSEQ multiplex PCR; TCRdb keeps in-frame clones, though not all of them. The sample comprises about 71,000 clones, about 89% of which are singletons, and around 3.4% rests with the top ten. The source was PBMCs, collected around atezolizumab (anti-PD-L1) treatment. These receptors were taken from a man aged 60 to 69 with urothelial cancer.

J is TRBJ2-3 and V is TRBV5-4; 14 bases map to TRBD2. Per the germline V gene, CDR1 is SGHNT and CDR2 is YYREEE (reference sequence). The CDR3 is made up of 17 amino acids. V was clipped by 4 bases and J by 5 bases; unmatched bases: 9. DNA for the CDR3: TGTGCCAGCAGCGCGGGACTAGCGGGAGTTAGGGGAGATACGCAGTATTTT. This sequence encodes CASSAGLAGVRGDTQYF.

CDR3 coding DNA: TGTGCCAGCAGCCGGCCCGAGAGGGAAGGGCCTGAAGCTTTCTTT. It codes for CASSRPEREGPEAFF. The chain couples TRBV5-5 to TRBJ1-1; D remains ambiguous. V lost 4 bases to trimming and J lost 6 bases, with 19 bases between them. The length of the CDR3 is 15 residues. CDR1 is SGHKS and CDR2 is YYEKEE in the germline V gene (reference sequence).

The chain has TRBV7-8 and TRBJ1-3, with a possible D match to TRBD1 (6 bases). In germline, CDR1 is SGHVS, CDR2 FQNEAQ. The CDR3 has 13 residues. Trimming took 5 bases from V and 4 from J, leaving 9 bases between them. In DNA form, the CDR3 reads TGTGCCAGCAGCGGTGGACAGGGAAACACCATATATTTT. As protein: CASSGGQGNTIYF.

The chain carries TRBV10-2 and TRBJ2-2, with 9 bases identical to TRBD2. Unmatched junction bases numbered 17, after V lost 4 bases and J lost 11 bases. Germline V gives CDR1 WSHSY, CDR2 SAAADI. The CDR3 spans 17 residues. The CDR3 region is CASSALAGVPAPGELFF. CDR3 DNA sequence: TGCGCCAGCAGTGCATTAGCGGGGGTTCCTGCCCCGGGAGAGCTGTTTTTT.

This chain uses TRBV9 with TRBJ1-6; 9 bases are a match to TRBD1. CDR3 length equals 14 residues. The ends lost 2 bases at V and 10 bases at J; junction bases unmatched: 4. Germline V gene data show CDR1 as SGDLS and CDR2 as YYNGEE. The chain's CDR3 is CASSVGTGISPLHF. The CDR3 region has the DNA TGTGCCAGCAGCGTCGGGACAGGGATATCACCCCTCCACTTT.

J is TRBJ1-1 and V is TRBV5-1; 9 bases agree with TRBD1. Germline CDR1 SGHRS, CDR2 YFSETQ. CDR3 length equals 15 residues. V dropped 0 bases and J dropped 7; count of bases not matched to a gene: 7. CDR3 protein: CASSLGGTGQNEAFF. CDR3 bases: TGCGCCAGCAGCTTGGGGGGGACAGGGCAGAATGAAGCTTTCTTT.

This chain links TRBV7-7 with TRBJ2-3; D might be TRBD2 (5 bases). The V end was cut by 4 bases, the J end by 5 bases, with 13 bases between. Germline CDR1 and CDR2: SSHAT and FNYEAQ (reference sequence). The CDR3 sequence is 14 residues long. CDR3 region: CASSSPGSGDTQYF. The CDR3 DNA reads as TGTGCCAGCAGCTCCCCGGGATCAGGAGATACGCAGTATTTT.

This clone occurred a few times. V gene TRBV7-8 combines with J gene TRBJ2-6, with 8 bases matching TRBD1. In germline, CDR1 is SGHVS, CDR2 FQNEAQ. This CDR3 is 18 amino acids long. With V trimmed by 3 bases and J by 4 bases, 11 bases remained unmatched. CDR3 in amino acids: CASSFQWTGRKGANVLTF. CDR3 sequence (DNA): TGTGCCAGCAGCTTCCAGTGGACAGGGAGGAAAGGGGCCAACGTCCTGACTTTC. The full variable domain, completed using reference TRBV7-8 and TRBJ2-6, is GAGVSQSPRYKVAKRGQDVALRCDPISGHVSLFWYQQALGQGPEFLTYFQNEAQLDKSGLPSDRFFAERPEGSVSTLKIQRTQQEDSAVYLCASSFQWTGRKGANVLTFGAGSRLTVL.

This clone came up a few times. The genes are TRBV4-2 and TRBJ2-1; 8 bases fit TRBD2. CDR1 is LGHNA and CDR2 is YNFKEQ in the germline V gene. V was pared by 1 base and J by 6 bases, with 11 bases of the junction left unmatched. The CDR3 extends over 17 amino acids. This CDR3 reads CASSQGGLGLAGNEQFF. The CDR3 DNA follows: TGTGCCAGCAGCCAAGGGGGGTTGGGGCTAGCGGGCAATGAGCAGTTCTTC.

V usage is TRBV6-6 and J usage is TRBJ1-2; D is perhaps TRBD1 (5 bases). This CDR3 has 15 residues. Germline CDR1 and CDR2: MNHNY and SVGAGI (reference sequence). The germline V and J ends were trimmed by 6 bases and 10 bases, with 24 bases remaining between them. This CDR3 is CASRPDQGITPSYTF. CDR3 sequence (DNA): TGTGCCAGCAGACCAGACCAGGGTATAACGCCCTCCTACACCTTC.

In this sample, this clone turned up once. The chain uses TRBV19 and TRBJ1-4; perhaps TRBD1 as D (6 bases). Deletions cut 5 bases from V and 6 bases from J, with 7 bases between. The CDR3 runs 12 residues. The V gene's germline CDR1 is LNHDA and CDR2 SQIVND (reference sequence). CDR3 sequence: CASSYRDEKLFF. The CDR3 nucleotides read TGTGCCAGTAGTTACAGGGATGAAAAACTGTTTTTT.